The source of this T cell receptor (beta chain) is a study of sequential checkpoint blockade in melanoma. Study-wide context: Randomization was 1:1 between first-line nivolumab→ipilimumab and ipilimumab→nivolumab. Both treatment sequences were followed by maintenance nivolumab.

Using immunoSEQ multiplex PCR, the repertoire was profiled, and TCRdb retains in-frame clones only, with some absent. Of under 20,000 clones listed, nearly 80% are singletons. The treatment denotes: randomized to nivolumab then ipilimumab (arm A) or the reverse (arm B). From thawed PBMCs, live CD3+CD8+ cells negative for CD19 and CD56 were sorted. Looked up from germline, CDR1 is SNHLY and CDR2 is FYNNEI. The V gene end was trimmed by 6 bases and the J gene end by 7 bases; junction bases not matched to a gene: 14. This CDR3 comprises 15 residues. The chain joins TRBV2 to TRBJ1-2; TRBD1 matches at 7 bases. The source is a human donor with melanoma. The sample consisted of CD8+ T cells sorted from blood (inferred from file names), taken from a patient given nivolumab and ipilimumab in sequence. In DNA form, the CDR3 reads TGTGCCAGCAGCGGTAGGGACAGTTCCTTTTCTGGCTACACCTTC. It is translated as CASSGRDSSFSGYTF.